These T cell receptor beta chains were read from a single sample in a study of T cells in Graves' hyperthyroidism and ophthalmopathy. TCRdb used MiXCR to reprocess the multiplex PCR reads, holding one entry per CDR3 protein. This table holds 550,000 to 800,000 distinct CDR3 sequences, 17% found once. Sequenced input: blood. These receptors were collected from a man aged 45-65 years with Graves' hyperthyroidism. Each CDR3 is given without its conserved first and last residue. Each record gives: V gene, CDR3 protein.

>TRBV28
ASSSGDASTDTQY
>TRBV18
ASSPLGEGGYT
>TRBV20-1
SARRNNQPQH
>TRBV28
ASSSLTLGPYEQY
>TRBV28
ASTTAPTGPNTEAF
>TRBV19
ASSTSADSSYEQY
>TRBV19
ASSSGQGTELF
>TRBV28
ASRGGTGMYEQY
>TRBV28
ASSSGRTGGNTEAF
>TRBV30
AWDLQGVAGELF
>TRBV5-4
ASSSTQGHEQY
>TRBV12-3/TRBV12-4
ASSFRWNTEAF
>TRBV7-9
ASSSQTRRVGTDTQY
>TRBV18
ASSNPGQGLYEQY
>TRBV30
AWTYPGQNNSPLH
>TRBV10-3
AISEAGGSQPQH
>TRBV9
ASSVARETARGYT
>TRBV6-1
ASKMRTGNTIY
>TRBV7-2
ASSYDKTGYT
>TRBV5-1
ASSLSTGSTEAF
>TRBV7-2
ASTPRSASRDEQF
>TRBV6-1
ASSEVRNSYEQY
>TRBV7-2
ASSSLGGLTDTQY
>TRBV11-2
ASRLTTETQY
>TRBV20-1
SAREADRGLNGYT
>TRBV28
AIEPPTGGSYEQY